Following are 17 T cell receptor beta chains from one sample sequenced in a study of T cell responses to AZD1222 COVID-19 vaccine. The repertoire was sequenced with immunoSEQ multiplex PCR; TCRdb's copy has only in-frame clones and lacks some. In the table there are under 150,000 clones, roughly 90% of which are singletons. The specimen was peripheral blood, collected 28 days after the second AZD1222 dose. The receptors were sampled from an adult who received the AZD1222 COVID-19 vaccine.

The chain uses TRBV3-1 (or the pseudogene TRBV3-2) and TRBJ2-5, with 8 nucleotides matching TRBD1. CDR1 is LGHDT, CDR2 YNNKEL, per germline (reference sequence). V lost 5 bases, J lost 5 bases, and 7 bases stayed unmatched. This CDR3 is built from 14 residues. Here the CDR3 reads CASSYQGAGETQYF. CDR3 DNA: TGTGCCAGCAGCTATCAGGGGGCAGGGGAGACCCAGTACTTC.

This chain uses TRBV5-4 with TRBJ1-2, with 8 nucleotides matching TRBD1. The V segment lost 3 bases and the J segment 5 bases; nucleotides outside the gene matches: 9. Germline V gene data show CDR1 as SGHNT and CDR2 as YYREEE (reference sequence). There are 15 residues in the CDR3. This CDR3 reads CASSSGGSLKYGYTF. DNA for the CDR3: TGTGCCAGCAGCTCAGGGGGCTCTTTGAAGTATGGCTACACCTTC.

The gene calls are TRBV18 and TRBJ1-1, with a weak D call TRBD1 (5 bases). Germline V gene sequence: CDR1 KGHSH, CDR2 LQKENI. Between the trimmed V and J ends, which lost 5 bases and 5 bases, there was a span of 9 bases. The CDR3 loop spans 12 amino acids. CDR3: CASSKGRTEAFF. DNA of the CDR3: TGTGCCAGCTCAAAGGGGCGGACTGAAGCTTTCTTT.

V and J are TRBV7-8 and TRBJ2-5, with TRBD2 as a possible D gene (5 bases). Germline V gene lookup returns CDR1 SGHVS and CDR2 FQNEAQ. Trimming cost V 1 base and J 1 base, with 10 bases left between them. The CDR3 is made up of 15 amino acids. CDR3 amino acids: CASSLVAGSQETQYF. The CDR3 coding sequence is TGTGCCAGCAGCTTAGTGGCGGGTAGCCAAGAGACCCAGTACTTC.

V usage is TRBV6-2 or TRBV6-3 and J usage is TRBJ2-3; 8 bases line up with TRBD1. Germline V lookup: CDR1 MNHEY, CDR2 SVGEGT. The CDR3 runs 17 residues. Losses at the gene ends were 2 bases for V and 0 bases for J; bases not matched to a gene: 7. The CDR3 DNA reads TGTGCCAGCAGTTACCCGCCGGACAGGGCTAGCACAGATACGCAGTATTTT. It encodes CASSYPPDRASTDTQYF.

V and J are TRBV6-5 and TRBJ2-1; 8 bases are shared with TRBD2. V lost 7 bases and J lost 4; bases outside the gene matches: 9. The CDR3 spans 15 residues. Germline CDR1 is MNHEY and CDR2 is SVGAGI. In nucleotides, the CDR3 is TGTGCCAGCATTCCCGCGGGGGGTCGATACAATGAGCAGTTCTTC. Protein sequence: CASIPAGGRYNEQFF.

This chain links TRBV6-5 with TRBJ1-5; no reliable D call. The CDR3 runs to 13 residues. Trimming removed 8 bases at V and 0 bases at J, with 8 bases between. CDR1 and CDR2 (germline): MNHEY, SVGAGI. The DNA for the CDR3 is TGTGCCAGCCAGCGATATAGCAATCAGCCCCAGCATTTT. Translation: CASQRYSNQPQHF.

J is TRBJ1-2 and V is TRBV19; 8 positions match TRBD1. The V segment lost 1 base and the J segment 0 bases; nucleotides outside the gene matches: 7. CDR3 length equals 17 residues. Germline V CDR1 and CDR2: LNHDA, SQIVND (reference sequence). In nucleotides, the CDR3 is TGTGCCAGTAGTATAGGGGCAGGGGGCCTTGCTAACTATGGCTACACCTTC. It yields the protein CASSIGAGGLANYGYTF.

The rearrangement uses TRBV5-1 and TRBJ1-1; TRBD1 matches 9 bases. V was pared by 4 bases and J by 1 base, with 5 bases of the junction left unmatched. CDR1 SGHRS and CDR2 YFSETQ come from the germline V gene. The length of the CDR3 is 15 residues. The CDR3 DNA reads as TGCGCCAGCAGCAATTTACAGGGGGCGAACACTGAAGCTTTCTTT. Protein: CASSNLQGANTEAFF.

This chain joins TRBV5-5 and TRBJ1-5; 7 bases line up with TRBD1. Germline-derived CDR1 and CDR2 are SGHKS and YYEKEE (reference sequence). Losses at the gene ends were 2 bases for V and 2 bases for J; bases not matched to a gene: 7. This CDR3 region has 16 residues. CDR3 nucleotides: TGTGCCAGCAGCTTCAGTGACAGGGCTGGCAATCAGCCCCAGCATTTT. The encoded protein is CASSFSDRAGNQPQHF.

The chain employs TRBV2 and TRBJ1-5, with D possibly being TRBD1 (6 bases). CDR1 is SNHLY and CDR2 is FYNNEI in the germline V gene. This CDR3 comprises 15 residues. V lost 4 bases and J lost 3, with 13 bases in between. CDR3 sequence reads: CASSARGEVNQPQHF. The CDR3 nucleotides read TGTGCCAGCAGTGCAAGGGGGGAAGTCAATCAGCCCCAGCATTTT.

This sequence joins TRBV7-8 and TRBJ1-6, with TRBD1 identical over 7 bases. Trimming took 1 base from V and 0 from J; bases not matched to a gene: 6. The CDR3 has 18 amino acids. Germline V CDR1 and CDR2: SGHVS, FQNEAQ. CDR3 DNA: TGTGCCAGCAGCTTAGAGGACAGGACTAGCTCCTATAATTCACCCCTCCACTTT. It encodes CASSLEDRTSSYNSPLHF.

The chain employs TRBV5-1 and TRBJ1-6, with TRBD1 matching over 7 bases. The germline CDR1 and CDR2 sequences are SGHRS and YFSETQ. Trimming at V came to 5 bases and at J to 11 bases, leaving 10 bases not matched to a gene. The CDR3 consists of 14 residues. CDR3 residues: CASSMTGLAAPLHF. In nucleotides, the CDR3 is TGCGCCAGCAGTATGACAGGGCTTGCGGCACCCCTCCACTTT.

The chain combines TRBV5-1 with TRBJ2-2; D is unresolved. V was shortened by 2 bases and J by 6 bases, with 5 bases between the two germline ends. Germline CDR1 is SGHRS and CDR2 is YFSETQ. The CDR3 has 12 amino acids. This chain's CDR3 is CASSFGAGELFF. The CDR3 nucleotides read TGCGCCAGCAGCTTTGGGGCCGGGGAGCTGTTTTTT.

The V and J genes are TRBV5-4 and TRBJ1-1; D remains ambiguous. CDR1 and CDR2 from the germline V gene are SGHNT and YYREEE (reference sequence). The CDR3 is 13 residues long. V lost 2 bases and J lost 3, with 8 bases in between. The DNA of the CDR3 is TGTGCCAGCAGCTTTAGGCGGGACACTGAAGCTTTCTTT. This codes for CASSFRRDTEAFF.

The J gene is TRBJ2-2, the V gene TRBV15; D possibly matches TRBD1 or TRBD2 (5 bases each). Germline loops: CDR1 LNHNV, CDR2 YYDKDF (reference sequence). The ends were cut back, 1 base at V and 5 bases at J, with 11 bases in the middle. CDR3 size: 15 residues. Here the CDR3 reads CATSRGAGSTGELFF. The DNA for the CDR3 is TGTGCCACCAGCAGAGGAGCAGGGAGTACCGGGGAGCTGTTTTTT.

This rearrangement joins TRBV7-9 to TRBJ2-4, with D possibly being TRBD1 (5 bases). The length of the CDR3 is 14 residues. V lost 3 bases and J lost 2, with 8 bases in between. The V gene's germline CDR1 is SEHNR and CDR2 FQNEAQ (reference sequence). The CDR3 bases are TGTGCCAGCAGCTTGACAGCATCCAAAAACATTCAGTACTTC. As protein: CASSLTASKNIQYF.